Below are 30 T cell receptor beta chains sequenced from a single sample in a study of T cell responses to AZD1222 COVID-19 vaccine. Assay: immunoSEQ multiplex PCR; the TCRdb copy retains only in-frame clones and omits some. This sample has around 160,000 clones, with under 95% found just once. This sample comprised peripheral blood, obtained on day 0 of AZD1222 vaccination. The receptors here all came from an adult in good health.

This chain connects TRBV5-1 to TRBJ1-1, with no clear D. CDR3 length: 13 amino acids. Trimming took 5 bases from V and 6 from J, leaving 14 bases between them. Germline CDR1 is SGHRS and CDR2 is YFSETQ. The CDR3 is CASSPDIGAEAFF. The CDR3 region has the DNA TGCGCCAGCAGTCCCGACATTGGGGCTGAAGCTTTCTTT.

The CDR3 DNA reads as TGTGCCAGCAGCTTCGTCAATGAGCAGTTCTTC. This sequence encodes CASSFVNEQFF. The chain carries TRBV7-9 and TRBJ2-1; D is undetermined. The V end was cut by 3 bases, the J end by 6 bases, with 3 bases between. Germline V gene sequence: CDR1 SEHNR, CDR2 FQNEAQ (reference sequence). The CDR3 totals 11 residues.

The chain's CDR3 is CASSVEVAAGGSPLHF. CDR3 in DNA: TGTGCCAGCAGCGTAGAGGTGGCAGCCGGAGGTTCGCCCCTCCACTTT. This chain connects TRBV9 to TRBJ1-6; no clear D. The CDR3 extends over 16 amino acids. V lost 0 bases to trimming and J lost 13 bases, with 20 bases between them. Germline V CDR1 and CDR2: SGDLS, YYNGEE.

The chain links TRBV7-2 to TRBJ2-1, with a weak D call TRBD2 (6 bases). The CDR3 consists of 16 residues. Germline V CDR1 and CDR2: SGHTA, FQGNSA. Trimming stripped 1 base from V and 5 bases from J, with 15 bases between. Here the CDR3 reads CASSLGLVVPHNEQFF. The CDR3 region has the DNA TGTGCCAGCAGCTTAGGACTAGTGGTCCCCCACAATGAGCAGTTCTTC.

CDR3 in DNA: TGTGCCAGCAGCCCCGAGATGGGGGTGCGTCAGCCCCAGCATTTT. It encodes CASSPEMGVRQPQHF. The rearrangement links TRBV6-4 to TRBJ1-5; TRBD1 might be the D (5 bases). V dropped 6 bases and J dropped 6 bases, with 18 bases sitting between them. CDR1 and CDR2 from the germline V gene are MRHNA and SNTAGT. The CDR3 covers 15 residues.

This CDR3 is CASSPRSREKLFF. The CDR3 bases are TGTGCCAGTAGTCCCCGATCTCGGGAAAAACTGTTTTTT. The rearrangement joins TRBV19 to TRBJ1-4; D is undetermined. V was trimmed by 5 bases and J by 8 bases, leaving 12 bases between them. This CDR3 is 13 amino acids long. Germline V gives CDR1 LNHDA, CDR2 SQIVND (reference sequence).

CDR3 nucleotides: TGCGCCAGCAGCTTGGAGGGACTAGCGGGGAACGAGCAGTACTTC. It translates to CASSLEGLAGNEQYF. The rearrangement uses TRBV5-1 and TRBJ2-7; 13 bases align to TRBD2. Per germline, CDR1 SGHRS and CDR2 YFSETQ. Losses at the gene ends were 0 bases for V and 5 bases for J; bases not matched to a gene: 2. The CDR3 is 15 residues long. Combining the CDR3 with reference TRBV5-1 and TRBJ2-7 gives the whole variable domain KAGVTQTPRYLIKTRGQQVTLSCSPISGHRSVSWYQQTPGQGLQFLFEYFSETQRNKGNFPGRFSGRQFSNSRSEMNVSTLELGDSALYLCASSLEGLAGNEQYFGPGTRLTVT.

This rearrangement joins TRBV7-2 to TRBJ2-3, with D possibly matching TRBD1 (6 bases). V was clipped by 4 bases and J by 2 bases, with 13 bases between them. Looked up from germline, CDR1 is SGHTA and CDR2 is FQGNSA. CDR3 length: 15 amino acids. The CDR3 DNA is TGTGCCAGCAGCTCAGTGACAGGATTCACAGATACGCAGTATTTT. Translation: CASSSVTGFTDTQYF.

In this sample, this clone turned up a few times. The chain carries TRBV6-5 and TRBJ2-3; D remains unclear. The length of the CDR3 is 15 residues. CDR1 is MNHEY and CDR2 is SVGAGI in the germline V gene. V gave up 2 bases and J gave up 2 bases, with 11 bases separating them. The CDR3 DNA follows: TGTGCCAGCAGTTACCAAGGACCCCCCACAGATACGCAGTATTTT. Its protein product is CASSYQGPPTDTQYF.

The chain couples TRBV4-2 to TRBJ1-3, with no clear D. The germline V gene has CDR1 LGHNA and CDR2 YNFKEQ. V lost 0 bases, J lost 0 bases, and 6 bases lay in between. This CDR3 has 15 amino acids. In DNA, the CDR3 is TGTGCCAGCAGCCAAGACAAGTACTCTGGAAACACCATATATTTT. This codes for CASSQDKYSGNTIYF.

As to this clone: One junction end disagrees with the germline gene, perhaps due to a read error. This sequence joins TRBV7-6 and TRBJ2-3; possible D gene TRBD2, 7 bases. The CDR3 extends over 16 amino acids. In germline, CDR1 is SGHVS, CDR2 FNYEAQ. CDR3 in amino acids: CASSIAGGGNTDTQYF. For the CDR3, the DNA is TGTGCCAGCAGCATAGCCGGCGGGGGCAACACAGATACGCAGTATTTT.

The chain links TRBV9 to TRBJ2-6; a weak D match, TRBD2 (5 bases). Trimming removed 3 bases at V and 0 bases at J, with 10 bases between. CDR1 and CDR2 from the germline V gene are SGDLS and YYNGEE. The CDR3 consists of 16 residues. DNA of the CDR3: TGTGCCAGCAGCGATTCGGGGTTCTCTGGGGCCAACGTCCTGACTTTC. Its protein product is CASSDSGFSGANVLTF.

This chain connects TRBV10-2 to TRBJ1-2; 8 bases fit TRBD1. J gave up 6 bases and V 2 bases, and 5 bases lay outside the gene matches. This CDR3 spans 14 amino acids. Germline V gene data show CDR1 as WSHSY and CDR2 as SAAADI. The CDR3, as DNA: TGCGCCAGCAGTGAGCGGGGACAGGCCGATGGCTACACCTTC. Translating gives CASSERGQADGYTF.

The chain employs TRBV2 and TRBJ2-3; D might be TRBD2 (5 bases). Germline V gene sequence: CDR1 SNHLY, CDR2 FYNNEI. Deletions cut 8 bases from V and 0 bases from J, with 18 bases between. The CDR3 loop spans 16 amino acids. The CDR3 loop is CASCPWRTPSTDTQYF. The CDR3 DNA sequence: TGTGCCAGCTGCCCGTGGAGGACTCCTAGCACAGATACGCAGTATTTT. Full variable domain (missing parts from reference TRBV2 and TRBJ2-3): EPEVTQTPSHQVTQMGQEVILRCVPISNHLYFYWYRQILGQKVEFLVSFYNNEISEKSEIFDDQFSVERPDGSNFTLKIRSTKLEDSAMYFCASCPWRTPSTDTQYFGPGTRLTVL.

CDR3 in amino acids: CASSSHLRYEQYF. CDR3 bases: TGTGCCAGCAGCTCCCACCTACGCTACGAGCAGTACTTC. V and J are TRBV7-8 and TRBJ2-7; D remains unclear. The CDR3 is 13 residues long. V was cut by 4 bases and J by 3 bases, with 10 bases left in between. Germline values: CDR1 SGHVS, CDR2 FQNEAQ.

This sequence joins TRBV5-4 and TRBJ1-3; D uncertain. The CDR3 loop spans 14 amino acids. CDR1 SGHNT and CDR2 YYREEE come from the germline V gene (reference sequence). V lost 0 bases and J lost 0, with 4 bases in between. CDR3 amino acids: CASSLGSSGNTIYF. CDR3 sequence (DNA): TGTGCCAGCAGCTTGGGGAGCTCTGGAAACACCATATATTTT.

The J gene is TRBJ2-4, the V gene TRBV6-5; 7 bases map to TRBD1. The length of the CDR3 is 15 residues. The J segment lost 4 bases and the V segment lost 6 bases, leaving 9 bases of the junction unmatched. The germline V gene encodes CDR1 MNHEY and CDR2 SVGAGI. The CDR3 sequence: CASRPTGVRKNIQYF. CDR3 in DNA: TGTGCCAGCAGGCCTACAGGGGTCAGGAAAAACATTCAGTACTTC.

The chain is built from TRBV5-1 and TRBJ1-6, with D possibly TRBD1 on 5 matching bases. Per the germline V gene, CDR1 is SGHRS and CDR2 is YFSETQ. The CDR3 consists of 17 residues. Trimming took 0 bases from V and 2 from J, leaving 12 bases between them. CDR3 nucleotide sequence: TGCGCCAGCAGCTTGGTTGACAGATTCCCCTATAATTCACCCCTCCACTTT. It specifies CASSLVDRFPYNSPLHF.

V gene TRBV7-9 combines with J gene TRBJ1-1, with 7 bases identical to TRBD1. Germline V gene sequence: CDR1 SEHNR, CDR2 FQNEAQ (reference sequence). CDR3 size: 17 residues. The V segment lost 2 bases and the J segment 2 bases; nucleotides outside the gene matches: 11. The CDR3 region has the DNA TGTGCCAGCAGCTTACCGATAGGGGGCGCCGGTAACACTGAAGCTTTCTTT. This codes for CASSLPIGGAGNTEAFF.

The rearrangement uses TRBV2 and TRBJ1-5, with D possibly TRBD1 on 6 matching bases. From germline, CDR1 is SNHLY and CDR2 FYNNEI. Between the trimmed V and J ends, which lost 5 bases and 1 base, there was a span of 12 bases. The CDR3 sequence is 15 residues long. CDR3 sequence reads: CASSREGVSNQPQHF. In DNA, the CDR3 is TGTGCCAGCAGTCGAGAGGGGGTGAGCAATCAGCCCCAGCATTTT.

The chain recombines TRBV27 with TRBJ2-6; D may be TRBD1 (5 bases). This CDR3 comprises 15 residues. The V end was cut by 5 bases, the J end by 2 bases, with 10 bases between. Per the germline V gene, CDR1 is MNHEY and CDR2 is SMNVEV (reference sequence). The CDR3 loop reads CASSKTGAGANVLTF. CDR3 coding DNA: TGTGCCAGCAGTAAAACAGGAGCTGGGGCCAACGTCCTGACTTTC.

V is TRBV29-1 and J is TRBJ2-3; TRBD2 aligns across 10 bases. Germline V gives CDR1 SQVTM, CDR2 ANQGSEA. The CDR3 has 15 amino acids. Losses at the gene ends were 4 bases for V and 0 bases for J; bases not matched to a gene: 4. The CDR3 DNA reads as TGCAGCGTTGTACTAGCGGGACCGAGCACAGATACGCAGTATTTT. It encodes CSVVLAGPSTDTQYF.

The chain has TRBV5-6 and TRBJ1-2; unclear D gene. Germline assignment: CDR1 SGHDT and CDR2 YYEEEE. Trimming shortened V by 4 bases and J by 5 bases, and 21 bases separated the two germline ends. This CDR3 has 16 amino acids. The CDR3 nucleotides are TGTGCCAGCAGCCCTAGAATGGCTGGTACCATGTATGGCTACACCTTC. Protein: CASSPRMAGTMYGYTF.

The rearrangement links TRBV18 to TRBJ1-6; tentatively, D is TRBD1 (6 bases). CDR1 is KGHSH and CDR2 is LQKENI in the germline V gene. This CDR3 has 14 residues. Trimming removed 0 bases from V and 7 bases from J, with 7 bases in between. This chain's CDR3 is CASSPPGGNSPLHF. In DNA, the CDR3 is TGTGCCAGCTCACCACCAGGGGGAAATTCACCCCTCCACTTT.

The J gene is TRBJ1-4, the V gene TRBV18; the match to TRBD1 covers 8 bases. CDR1 and CDR2 from the germline V gene are KGHSH and LQKENI. There are 16 residues in the CDR3. The ends lost 6 bases at V and 8 bases at J; junction bases unmatched: 14. CDR3 amino acids: CASSPVRTGRYEKLFF. As DNA, the CDR3 is TGTGCCAGCTCCCCCGTTCGGACAGGGAGGTACGAAAAACTGTTTTTT.

In DNA, the CDR3 is TGTGCCAGCAGCGCCAACAGGGCGGCTAATGAAAAACTGTTTTTT. Amino acids: CASSANRAANEKLFF. The rearrangement joins TRBV7-2 to TRBJ1-4; weak D call: TRBD1 (6 bases). The ends were cut back, 5 bases at V and 3 bases at J, with 13 bases in the middle. CDR3 length: 15 residues. Looked up from germline, CDR1 is SGHTA and CDR2 is FQGNSA.

The chain employs TRBV18 and TRBJ1-4, with D tentatively TRBD1 (5 bases). The CDR3 runs to 15 residues. Germline V CDR1 and CDR2: KGHSH, LQKENI. V dropped 5 bases and J dropped 0 bases, with 10 bases sitting between them. CDR3 in amino acids: CASSGDRSTNEKLFF. DNA of the CDR3: TGTGCCAGCTCAGGAGACAGATCAACTAATGAAAAACTGTTTTTT.

The genes are TRBV5-5 and TRBJ1-1; 9 bases match TRBD1. CDR1 is SGHKS and CDR2 is YYEKEE in the germline V gene (reference sequence). This CDR3 comprises 13 residues. Losses at the gene ends were 4 bases for V and 8 bases for J; bases not matched to a gene: 6. As DNA, the CDR3 is TGTGCCAGCAGCCCTACCGGGACAGGGGAAGCTTTCTTT. Translated, it gives CASSPTGTGEAFF. Full variable domain (rest looked up from reference TRBV5-5 and TRBJ1-1): DAGVTQSPTHLIKTRGQQVTLRCSPISGHKSVSWYQQVLGQGPQFIFQYYEKEERGRGNFPDRFSARQFPNYSSELNVNALLLGDSALYLCASSPTGTGEAFFGQGTRLTVV.

The V and J genes are TRBV15 and TRBJ1-1; TRBD1 might be the D (6 bases). The germline V gene has CDR1 LNHNV and CDR2 YYDKDF (reference sequence). The CDR3 extends over 13 amino acids. V lost 4 bases, J lost 11 bases, and 17 bases lay in between. In DNA form, the CDR3 reads TGTGCCACCAGCACCAGGGGACCCAAGAAGGCTTTCTTT. As protein: CATSTRGPKKAFF.

This clone was counted once. This chain connects TRBV6-1 to TRBJ2-7; TRBD2 agrees at 10 bases. This CDR3 is built from 15 residues. The ends lost 2 bases at V and 0 bases at J; junction bases unmatched: 1. CDR1 and CDR2 from the germline V gene are MNHNS and SASEGT. CDR3 sequence (DNA): TGTGCCAGCAGTGAAATAGCGGGAGGCTCCTACGAGCAGTACTTC. This translates into CASSEIAGGSYEQYF.